This entry lists 19 T cell receptor beta chains sequenced from one sample in a study of T cells in Graves' hyperthyroidism and ophthalmopathy. Amplified regions were TCR beta CDR3 sequences from RNA transcripts. A first-round RT-PCR of the TCR CDR3 used the HTBI primer set. From the multiplex PCR reads, TCRdb called clonotypes with MiXCR, one entry per CDR3 protein. The table has around 580,000 distinct CDR3 sequences, approximately 44% seen once. Source material: peripheral blood or thyroid tissue (not recorded which). The receptor source for this set is a young woman with Graves' hyperthyroidism.

This clonotype was recorded only once. The gene calls are TRBV7-9 and TRBJ1-4; D is unresolved. Trimming pared 4 bases from V and 12 bases from J, leaving 12 bases between. The CDR3 runs to 12 residues. CDR1 is SEHNR, CDR2 FQNEAQ, per germline (reference sequence). The CDR3 bases are TGTGCCAGCAGCTCCCTACCCAGTGAACTGTTTTTT. Translating it yields CASSSLPSELFF.

This clonotype has ten or more counts. This CDR3 reads CASSYGPTDGPNTEAFF. CDR3 DNA sequence: TGTGCCAGCAGTTACGGGCCGACGGACGGGCCGAACACTGAAGCTTTCTTT. This chain uses TRBV6-5 with TRBJ1-1; the D is unclear. The V gene lost 2 bases and the J gene lost 1 base, with 17 bases spanning the gap. Per germline, CDR1 MNHEY and CDR2 SVGAGI. The CDR3 runs 17 residues.

This clonotype was observed at least ten times. V is TRBV10-3 and J is TRBJ1-1; no reliable D call. CDR1 is ENHRY and CDR2 is SYGVKD in the germline V gene. Trimming left V 0 bases short and J 1 base short, with 12 bases between. The CDR3 sequence is 16 residues long. The CDR3 DNA reads TGTGCCATCAGTGAGTCTAATAACAGACCGAACACTGAAGCTTTCTTT. It codes for CAISESNNRPNTEAFF.

This clonotype was counted only a few times. A much larger clone lies a single base off, so this may be a read error. CDR3 loop: CASRQTGGSTEAFF. The CDR3 bases are TGCGCCAGCAGGCAGACAGGGGGAAGCACTGAAGCTTTCTTT. The V call is TRBV4-3, the J call TRBJ1-1; 9 bases line up with TRBD1. The CDR3 length is 14 residues. The junction had 6 bases not matched to a gene; V was cut back by 6 bases and J by 4 bases. Germline CDR1 LGHNA, CDR2 YSLEER.

Remarks on this clonotype: A read error may explain this, as a much larger clone is one base away. V and J are TRBV13 and TRBJ2-7, with D possibly TRBD2 on 5 matching bases. This CDR3 comprises 15 residues. V lost 2 bases to trimming and J lost 2 bases, with 13 bases between them. CDR1 is PRHDT, CDR2 FYEKMQ, per germline (reference sequence). This chain's CDR3 is CASSLPRGSTYEQYF. The CDR3 region has the DNA TGTGCCAGCAGCTTACCCCGGGGAAGCACCTACGAGCAGTACTTC.

V gene TRBV5-5 combines with J gene TRBJ2-1, with 8 bases that match TRBD2. This CDR3 is built from 16 residues. Unmatched junction bases numbered 6, after V lost 0 bases and J lost 4 bases. CDR1 is SGHKS, CDR2 YYEKEE, per germline (reference sequence). In DNA, the CDR3 is TGTGCCAGCAGCTTGGAACCGGGAGGGGGGTACAATGAGCAGTTCTTC. This encodes CASSLEPGGGYNEQFF.

As concerns this clonotype: The CDR3 does not close with the conserved phenylalanine or tryptophan, likely indicating a read error. The chain combines TRBV20-1 with TRBJ1-2; 7 bases align to TRBD1. The CDR3 totals 11 residues. Germline trimming cut 8 bases from V and 6 bases from J; bases unmatched to any gene: 6. Per germline, CDR1 DFQATT and CDR2 SNEGSKA (reference sequence). CDR3 amino acids: CSTDREDGYTL. The CDR3 nucleotides read TGCAGTACCGACAGGGAAGATGGCTACACCCTC.

This chain connects TRBV12-3 or TRBV12-4 to TRBJ2-7, with D hard to call. The CDR3 loop spans 17 amino acids. Trimming removed 1 base from V and 3 bases from J, with 19 bases in between. CDR3 nucleotides: TGTGCCAGCAGTTTAGACGACTTCCTTGCAAGAAACTACGAGCAGTACTTC. This codes for CASSLDDFLARNYEQYF.

The chain uses TRBV20-1 and TRBJ1-4; tentatively, D is TRBD1 (6 bases). Germline lookup yields CDR1 DFQATT and CDR2 SNEGSKA (reference sequence). The CDR3 is made up of 15 amino acids. V gave up 4 bases and J gave up 6 bases, with 18 bases separating them. DNA of the CDR3: TGCAGTGCTATCGCCATAAGCAGGGGTGATGAAAAACTGTTTTTT. Translating gives CSAIAISRGDEKLFF.

The chain links TRBV7-9 to TRBJ1-1, with D possibly matching TRBD1 (5 bases). Germline CDR1 SEHNR, CDR2 FQNEAQ (reference sequence). The CDR3 runs 14 residues. Trimming removed 3 bases at V and 5 bases at J, with 13 bases between. The CDR3 loop reads CASSLVGVETEAFF. The CDR3 DNA is TGTGCCAGCAGCTTGGTAGGGGTGGAAACTGAAGCTTTCTTT.

The gene calls are TRBV10-3 and TRBJ1-2, with 8 nucleotides matching TRBD1. With 6 bases clipped from V and 5 bases from J, the junction kept 5 bases outside the gene matches. The CDR3 sequence is 13 residues long. Germline assignment: CDR1 ENHRY and CDR2 SYGVKD. CDR3 region: CAIRPRTGYGYTF. The CDR3 DNA reads as TGTGCCATCAGACCTCGGACAGGGTATGGCTACACCTTC.

The CDR3 sequence is CATSRGGMYEQYF. In DNA form, the CDR3 reads TGTGCCACCAGCAGGGGCGGGATGTACGAGCAGTACTTC. This rearrangement joins TRBV15 to TRBJ2-5; maybe TRBD2 (6 bases). Judging by the DNA end, TRBJ2-7 fits better; the J call may be wrong. The germline V gene has CDR1 LNHNV and CDR2 YYDKDF (reference sequence). This CDR3 is 13 amino acids long.

This clonotype has at least ten counts. CDR3: CASSFLEETQYF. As DNA, the CDR3 is TGTGCCAGCAGTTTCCTCGAAGAGACCCAGTACTTC. This sequence joins TRBV12-3 or TRBV12-4 and TRBJ2-5; D remains unclear. The CDR3 consists of 12 residues. Trimming shortened V by 3 bases and J by 3 bases, and 5 bases separated the two germline ends.

The table lists this clonotype with many counts. The V and J genes are TRBV19 and TRBJ2-3, with 8 bases matching TRBD2. There are 19 residues in the CDR3. Trimming at V came to 2 bases and at J to 2 bases, leaving 15 bases not matched to a gene. Germline V gene sequence: CDR1 LNHDA, CDR2 SQIVND (reference sequence). CDR3 region: CASSISAWTSLGNTDTQYF. The CDR3 coding sequence is TGTGCCAGTAGTATATCCGCCTGGACTAGCCTGGGAAACACAGATACGCAGTATTTT. The whole variable domain, filled in from reference TRBV19 and TRBJ2-3, reads DGGITQSPKYLFRKEGQNVTLSCEQNLNHDAMYWYRQDPGQGLRLIYYSQIVNDFQKGDIAEGYSVSREKKESFPLTVTSAQKNPTAFYLCASSISAWTSLGNTDTQYFGPGTRLTVL.

The chain recombines TRBV30 with TRBJ2-7; no reliable D call. Germline values: CDR1 GTSNPN, CDR2 SVGIG (reference sequence). The V end was cut by 0 bases, the J end by 0 bases, with 6 bases between. There are 13 residues in the CDR3. This CDR3 is CAWSVLSSYEQYF. CDR3 coding DNA: TGTGCCTGGAGTGTTTTGAGCTCCTACGAGCAGTACTTC.

This clonotype has ten or more counts. The chain recombines TRBV20-1 with TRBJ1-2, with a tentative D call TRBD1 (6 bases). There are 13 residues in the CDR3. Trimming removed 8 bases from V and 7 bases from J, with 20 bases in between. Germline CDR1 DFQATT, CDR2 SNEGSKA (reference sequence). The CDR3 DNA follows: TGCAGTACGGACGTAGGGACATCGGGTGGCTACACCTTC. Amino acid sequence: CSTDVGTSGGYTF.

The chain carries TRBV10-3 and TRBJ1-6; 9 bases line up with TRBD1. The V and J ends lost 0 bases and 3 bases, in that order; junction bases with no gene match: 3. Germline V gene lookup returns CDR1 ENHRY and CDR2 SYGVKD. The CDR3 contains 17 residues. Here the CDR3 DNA reads TGTGCCATCAGTGAGTCTGGGACAGGGAGCTATAATTCACCCCTCCACTTT. This gives the protein CAISESGTGSYNSPLHF.

This chain joins TRBV18 and TRBJ1-2; tentative D call: TRBD1 (6 bases). Germline values: CDR1 KGHSH, CDR2 LQKENI. The CDR3 totals 15 residues. Trimming shortened V by 2 bases and J by 3 bases, and 13 bases separated the two germline ends. CDR3 DNA: TGTGCCAGCTCACCAGTGCGGGACACGTACTATGGCTACACCTTC. Amino acid sequence: CASSPVRDTYYGYTF.

In regard to this clonotype: This may arise from a read error, as a much more abundant clone is one base away. DNA for the CDR3: TGCAGTGCGGCCGAGACAGCTGGAAACACCATATATTTT. Translation gives CSAAETAGNTIYF. The chain employs TRBV20-1 and TRBJ1-3; possibly TRBD1 for D (5 bases). V lost 6 bases to trimming and J lost 2 bases, with 11 bases between them. This CDR3 contains 13 residues. In germline, CDR1 is DFQATT, CDR2 SNEGSKA (reference sequence).